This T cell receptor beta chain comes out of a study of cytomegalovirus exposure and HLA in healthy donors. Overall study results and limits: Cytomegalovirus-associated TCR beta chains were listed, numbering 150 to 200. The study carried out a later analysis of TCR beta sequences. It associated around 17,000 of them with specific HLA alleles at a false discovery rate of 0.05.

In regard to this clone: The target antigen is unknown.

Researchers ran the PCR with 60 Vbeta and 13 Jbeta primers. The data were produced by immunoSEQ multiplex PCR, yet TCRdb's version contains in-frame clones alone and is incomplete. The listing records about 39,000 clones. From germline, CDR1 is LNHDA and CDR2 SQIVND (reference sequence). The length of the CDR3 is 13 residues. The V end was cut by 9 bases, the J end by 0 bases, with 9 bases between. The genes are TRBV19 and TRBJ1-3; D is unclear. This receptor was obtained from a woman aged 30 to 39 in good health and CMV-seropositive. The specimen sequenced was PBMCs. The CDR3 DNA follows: TGTGCCAGCCGCGGCTTCTCTGGAAACACCATATATTTT. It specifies CASRGFSGNTIYF.